The rows below give T cell receptor beta chains drawn from one sample of a study of cytomegalovirus exposure and HLA in healthy donors. Clones were sequenced by immunoSEQ multiplex PCR, and TCRdb holds only the in-frame ones, with some missing. The table lists 90,000 or so clones, over 55% of them singletons. The sequenced sample consisted of PBMCs. The origin of the receptors is a woman between 18 and 29 years old in good health and CMV-seropositive. CDR3s include the opening cysteine and the closing phenylalanine or tryptophan. A D gene is named only where the DNA matches it firmly. Size values are once, few and many counts, or a class for expanded clones, and some rows have none.

clone size: NA
V gene: TRBV4-1
D gene: NA
CDR3 length: 14
J gene: TRBJ2-7
CDR3 DNA: TGCGCCAGCAGCCAAGACCATCAAAACTACGAGCAGTACTTC
CDR3 protein: CASSQDHQNYEQYF

clone size: NA
V gene: TRBV27
D gene: TRBD1
CDR3 length: 13
J gene: TRBJ2-3
CDR3 DNA: TGTGCCAGCAGCACAGGGGCCACAGATACGCAGTATTTT
CDR3 protein: CASSTGATDTQYF

clone size: NA
V gene: TRBV19
D gene: NA
CDR3 length: 11
J gene: TRBJ1-1
CDR3 DNA: TGTGCCAGTAGTATAGGGCCCTTGGCTTTCTTT
CDR3 protein: CASSIGPLAFF

clone size: NA
V gene: TRBV10-1
D gene: TRBD2
CDR3 length: 16
J gene: TRBJ2-1
CDR3 DNA: TGCGCCAGCAATATCCGAGCGGGAGTCGGGCTTAATGAGCAGTTCTTC
CDR3 protein: CASNIRAGVGLNEQFF

clone size: few
V gene: TRBV6-5
D gene: NA
CDR3 length: 14
J gene: TRBJ1-4
CDR3 DNA: TGTGCCAGCAGTAGGGGGTGGACTAATGAAAAACTGTTTTTT
CDR3 protein: CASSRGWTNEKLFF

clone size: NA
V gene: TRBV5-1
D gene: TRBD1
CDR3 length: 14
J gene: TRBJ1-6
CDR3 DNA: TGCGCCAGCAGCCCGGGGACAGGGGATTCACCCCTCCACTTT
CDR3 protein: CASSPGTGDSPLHF

clone size: few
V gene: TRBV5-1
D gene: TRBD2
CDR3 length: 15
J gene: TRBJ2-5
CDR3 DNA: TGCGCCAGCAGCTTGGGGGCAGCGGGAGATGAGACCCAGTACTTC
CDR3 protein: CASSLGAAGDETQYF

clone size: NA
V gene: TRBV6-1
D gene: TRBD1
CDR3 length: 15
J gene: TRBJ1-2
CDR3 DNA: TGTGCCAGCAGGACAACCGGGACAGCTAACTATGGCTACACCTTC
CDR3 protein: CASRTTGTANYGYTF

clone size: NA
V gene: TRBV7-8
D gene: TRBD2
CDR3 length: 18
J gene: TRBJ2-7
CDR3 DNA: TGTGCCAGCAGCTCGACGAGGACTAGCGGGGGGCCGCTCTACGAGCAGTACTTC
CDR3 protein: CASSSTRTSGGPLYEQYF

clone size: NA
V gene: TRBV9
D gene: NA
CDR3 length: 14
J gene: TRBJ1-3
CDR3 DNA: TGTGCCAGCAGCGTAGGGCACTCTGGAAACACCATATATTTT
CDR3 protein: CASSVGHSGNTIYF

clone size: NA
V gene: TRBV4-3
D gene: NA
CDR3 length: 12
J gene: TRBJ2-5
CDR3 DNA: TGCGCCAGCAGCCCAGGACCGGAGGCCCAGTACTTC
CDR3 protein: CASSPGPEAQYF

clone size: NA
V gene: TRBV28
D gene: NA
CDR3 length: 18
J gene: TRBJ2-3
CDR3 DNA: TGTGCCAGCAGTCCGACCTATCCGAGGAGCGAGCGCACAGATACGCAGTATTTT
CDR3 protein: CASSPTYPRSERTDTQYF

clone size: NA
V gene: TRBV28
D gene: TRBD2
CDR3 length: 16
J gene: TRBJ2-1
CDR3 DNA: TGTGCCAGCAGTTTATCGGGCGGGAGTCTCTTCCATGAGCAGTTCTTC
CDR3 protein: CASSLSGGSLFHEQFF

clone size: NA
V gene: TRBV2
D gene: NA
CDR3 length: 12
J gene: TRBJ2-1
CDR3 DNA: TGTGCCAGCAGTGAAGGAGGGAATGAGCAGTTCTTC
CDR3 protein: CASSEGGNEQFF

clone size: NA
V gene: TRBV7-9
D gene: NA
CDR3 length: 14
J gene: TRBJ2-7
CDR3 DNA: TGTGCCAGCAGCTTACAAACAGGCCCCGCCGAGCAGTACTTC
CDR3 protein: CASSLQTGPAEQYF

clone size: NA
V gene: TRBV12-5
D gene: NA
CDR3 length: 15
J gene: TRBJ2-1
CDR3 DNA: TGTGCTAGTGGTTTGGCGTGGGGGCTCAACAATGAGCAGTTCTTC
CDR3 protein: CASGLAWGLNNEQFF

clone size: NA
V gene: TRBV4-3
D gene: NA
CDR3 length: 13
J gene: TRBJ1-6
CDR3 DNA: TGCGCCAGCAGCCAAGATCCAGTTTCACCCCTCCACTTT
CDR3 protein: CASSQDPVSPLHF

clone size: NA
V gene: TRBV15
D gene: TRBD2
CDR3 length: 15
J gene: TRBJ2-1
CDR3 DNA: TGTGCCACCAGCAGAGTGGGCGGGGGGTACAATGAGCAGTTCTTC
CDR3 protein: CATSRVGGGYNEQFF

clone size: NA
V gene: TRBV19
D gene: TRBD2
CDR3 length: 14
J gene: TRBJ2-7
CDR3 DNA: TGTGCCAGTAGCGACCTAGCGGGAGACTACGAGCAGTACTTC
CDR3 protein: CASSDLAGDYEQYF

clone size: NA
V gene: TRBV19
D gene: NA
CDR3 length: 15
J gene: TRBJ2-3
CDR3 DNA: TGTGCCAGTAGTGGGACGATCGGGAGTGTAGATACGCAGTATTTT
CDR3 protein: CASSGTIGSVDTQYF

clone size: few
V gene: TRBV19
D gene: TRBD2
CDR3 length: 15
J gene: TRBJ2-7
CDR3 DNA: TGTGCCAGTAGTATGTTTCTAGCGGGGGCGGGCGAGCAGTACTTC
CDR3 protein: CASSMFLAGAGEQYF

clone size: few
V gene: TRBV5-1
D gene: NA
CDR3 length: 15
J gene: TRBJ2-3
CDR3 DNA: TGCGCCAGCAGCTTGCGGACCGACGGAGGAGATACGCAGTATTTT
CDR3 protein: CASSLRTDGGDTQYF

clone size: NA
V gene: TRBV9
D gene: NA
CDR3 length: 15
J gene: TRBJ2-7
CDR3 DNA: TGTGCCAGCAGCGCAGTGGGAGAGACCTCCTACGAGCAGTACTTC
CDR3 protein: CASSAVGETSYEQYF

clone size: NA
V gene: TRBV4-1
D gene: NA
CDR3 length: 13
J gene: TRBJ2-5
CDR3 DNA: TGCGCCAGCAGCCAGCAGGGGGGCGAGACCCAGTACTTC
CDR3 protein: CASSQQGGETQYF

clone size: NA
V gene: TRBV11-2
D gene: NA
CDR3 length: 15
J gene: TRBJ1-5
CDR3 DNA: TGTGCCAGCAGCCGGGGACCCGGGGGGAATCAGCCCCAGCATTTT
CDR3 protein: CASSRGPGGNQPQHF

clone size: NA
V gene: TRBV7-3
D gene: TRBD2
CDR3 length: 17
J gene: TRBJ2-5
CDR3 DNA: TGTGCCAGCAGCTTAACGGGACTAGCGGCAACGGGGGAGACCCAGTACTTC
CDR3 protein: CASSLTGLAATGETQYF

clone size: NA
V gene: TRBV9
D gene: NA
CDR3 length: 15
J gene: TRBJ2-3
CDR3 DNA: TGTGCCAGCAGCGCCCAGGGTTCCCGCGCAGATACGCAGTATTTT
CDR3 protein: CASSAQGSRADTQYF

clone size: NA
V gene: TRBV2
D gene: NA
CDR3 length: 13
J gene: TRBJ1-1
CDR3 DNA: TGTGCCAGCAGCGCGGGGAGGAACACTGAAGCTTTCTTT
CDR3 protein: CASSAGRNTEAFF

clone size: NA
V gene: TRBV7-9
D gene: NA
CDR3 length: 16
J gene: TRBJ1-4
CDR3 DNA: TGTGCCAGCAGCCCGACAGGCTTGATGAAGGAGGAAAAACTGTTTTTT
CDR3 protein: CASSPTGLMKEEKLFF

clone size: NA
V gene: TRBV7-2
D gene: TRBD1
CDR3 length: 16
J gene: TRBJ2-2
CDR3 DNA: TGTGCCAGCAGCTATAACAGGGGGCTTGGCACCGGGGAGCTGTTTTTT
CDR3 protein: CASSYNRGLGTGELFF

clone size: few
V gene: TRBV27
D gene: TRBD2
CDR3 length: 17
J gene: TRBJ2-1
CDR3 DNA: TGTGCCAGCAGTTTTGGACTAGCGGGGTATTTAGGAAATGAGCAGTTCTTC
CDR3 protein: CASSFGLAGYLGNEQFF

clone size: NA
V gene: TRBV4-3
D gene: TRBD1
CDR3 length: 12
J gene: TRBJ1-2
CDR3 DNA: TGCGCCAGCAGCCAAAACAGGGGAGGCTACACCTTC
CDR3 protein: CASSQNRGGYTF

clone size: NA
V gene: TRBV30
D gene: NA
CDR3 length: 13
J gene: TRBJ1-1
CDR3 DNA: TGTGCCTGGACCCCTGGCGGGAACACTGAAGCTTTCTTT
CDR3 protein: CAWTPGGNTEAFF

clone size: NA
V gene: TRBV7-2
D gene: NA
CDR3 length: 18
J gene: TRBJ2-7
CDR3 DNA: TGTGCCAGCAGCTTAGCCCCAGGGGACCCCTCGTTTAGCTACGAGCAGTACTTC
CDR3 protein: CASSLAPGDPSFSYEQYF

clone size: NA
V gene: TRBV9
D gene: NA
CDR3 length: 14
J gene: TRBJ2-7
CDR3 DNA: TGTGCCAGCAGCCCCGGACAGTTCTCCTACGAGCAGTACTTC
CDR3 protein: CASSPGQFSYEQYF

clone size: NA
V gene: TRBV7-2
D gene: TRBD2
CDR3 length: 15
J gene: TRBJ2-7
CDR3 DNA: TGTGCCAGCAGCATCCGGACTAGCCAAGCCTACGAGCAGTACTTC
CDR3 protein: CASSIRTSQAYEQYF

clone size: NA
V gene: TRBV9
D gene: TRBD2
CDR3 length: 15
J gene: TRBJ2-3
CDR3 DNA: TGTGCCAGCAGCCGGGCGGGGGAGAGGACAGATACGCAGTATTTT
CDR3 protein: CASSRAGERTDTQYF

clone size: NA
V gene: TRBV21-1
D gene: NA
CDR3 length: 14
J gene: TRBJ1-2
CDR3 DNA: TGTGCCAGCAGCAATCCCGGACAGGACTATGGCTACACCTTC
CDR3 protein: CASSNPGQDYGYTF

clone size: once
V gene: TRBV27
D gene: TRBD2
CDR3 length: 15
J gene: TRBJ2-7
CDR3 DNA: TGTGCCAGCAGTCTCCGACTAGCGGGAGCGTACGAGCAGTACTTC
CDR3 protein: CASSLRLAGAYEQYF

clone size: NA
V gene: TRBV19
D gene: TRBD1
CDR3 length: 15
J gene: TRBJ2-5
CDR3 DNA: TGTGCCAGTAGTATTTTGGGACAGGGCGAAGAGACCCAGTACTTC
CDR3 protein: CASSILGQGEETQYF

clone size: NA
V gene: TRBV5-1
D gene: TRBD1
CDR3 length: 17
J gene: TRBJ1-3
CDR3 DNA: TGCGCCAGCAGCTTGTCAGAGGGGGCGCTCTCTGGAAACACCATATATTTT
CDR3 protein: CASSLSEGALSGNTIYF

clone size: NA
V gene: TRBV6-6
D gene: TRBD1
CDR3 length: 15
J gene: TRBJ2-7
CDR3 DNA: TGTGCCAGCAGTCGACAGGGACAGGGGTGGGGCGAGCAGTACTTC
CDR3 protein: CASSRQGQGWGEQYF

clone size: NA
V gene: TRBV9
D gene: TRBD1
CDR3 length: 17
J gene: TRBJ1-3
CDR3 DNA: TGTGCCAGCAGCGTAGCTCCAAAGGGGGCCTCTGGAAACACCATATATTTT
CDR3 protein: CASSVAPKGASGNTIYF

clone size: NA
V gene: TRBV29-1
D gene: TRBD1
CDR3 length: 12
J gene: TRBJ1-1
CDR3 DNA: TGCAGCGGAGGGACAGGGAACACTGAAGCTTTCTTT
CDR3 protein: CSGGTGNTEAFF

clone size: NA
V gene: TRBV27
D gene: NA
CDR3 length: 14
J gene: TRBJ2-7
CDR3 DNA: TGTGCCAGCAGTTTATCGGGACTCTACAACGAGCAGTACTTC
CDR3 protein: CASSLSGLYNEQYF

clone size: few
V gene: TRBV5-1
D gene: TRBD2
CDR3 length: 15
J gene: TRBJ2-7
CDR3 DNA: TGCGCCAGCAGCACAGGGACTAGCGGGAGTCTCGAGCAGTACTTC
CDR3 protein: CASSTGTSGSLEQYF

clone size: NA
V gene: TRBV29-1
D gene: TRBD1
CDR3 length: 13
J gene: TRBJ2-6
CDR3 DNA: TGCAGCGTGACAGGGTCTGGGGCCAACGTCCTGACTTTC
CDR3 protein: CSVTGSGANVLTF

clone size: NA
V gene: TRBV18
D gene: TRBD1
CDR3 length: 16
J gene: TRBJ1-1
CDR3 DNA: TGTGCCAGCTCAAAACGGGACAGGGGGTTAGGAACTGAAGCTTTCTTT
CDR3 protein: CASSKRDRGLGTEAFF

clone size: NA
V gene: TRBV6-5
D gene: TRBD2
CDR3 length: 14
J gene: TRBJ2-7
CDR3 DNA: TGTGCCAGCACCCCCCCGGGTAGCGGGAGGGCCCAGTACTTC
CDR3 protein: CASTPPGSGRAQYF

clone size: NA
V gene: TRBV6-4
D gene: NA
CDR3 length: 13
J gene: TRBJ1-2
CDR3 DNA: TGTGCCACCACGCCGAGGTGTAACTATGGCTACACCTTC
CDR3 protein: CATTPRCNYGYTF

clone size: NA
V gene: TRBV7-3
D gene: TRBD2
CDR3 length: 16
J gene: TRBJ2-1
CDR3 DNA: TGTGCCAGCAGCCCGACTAGCGGGGACTCCTACAATGAGCAGTTCTTC
CDR3 protein: CASSPTSGDSYNEQFF

clone size: once
V gene: TRBV9
D gene: NA
CDR3 length: 17
J gene: TRBJ2-1
CDR3 DNA: TGTGCCAGCAGGGCTAGCGAGCACCACCCCGCGGGGAATGAGCAGTTCTTC
CDR3 protein: CASRASEHHPAGNEQFF

clone size: NA
V gene: TRBV27
D gene: TRBD2
CDR3 length: 16
J gene: TRBJ2-2
CDR3 DNA: TGTGCCAGCAGTATACTAGCGGGAGCTAACACCGGGGAGCTGTTTTTT
CDR3 protein: CASSILAGANTGELFF

clone size: few
V gene: TRBV19
D gene: TRBD1
CDR3 length: 14
J gene: TRBJ1-1
CDR3 DNA: TGTGCCAGTAGAAAGACAGGGGGCAACACTGAAGCTTTCTTT
CDR3 protein: CASRKTGGNTEAFF

clone size: NA
V gene: TRBV27
D gene: TRBD2
CDR3 length: 16
J gene: TRBJ2-3
CDR3 DNA: TGTGCCAGCAGTTTTCGGACTAGCGGGGGGGTTAATACGCAGTATTTT
CDR3 protein: CASSFRTSGGVNTQYF

clone size: NA
V gene: TRBV5-1
D gene: TRBD2
CDR3 length: 15
J gene: TRBJ2-7
CDR3 DNA: TGCGCCAGCAGCTTGGTTGCGGGAGGGGGCTACGAGCAGTACTTC
CDR3 protein: CASSLVAGGGYEQYF

clone size: NA
V gene: TRBV28
D gene: NA
CDR3 length: 14
J gene: TRBJ2-7
CDR3 DNA: TGTGCCAGCGGCCGGCTCCGCGGAGCCGGCGAGCAGTACTTC
CDR3 protein: CASGRLRGAGEQYF

clone size: NA
V gene: TRBV6-6
D gene: NA
CDR3 length: 15
J gene: TRBJ1-1
CDR3 DNA: TGTGCCAGCAGTTACTCGGGGGCCGCCGTCACTGAAGCTTTCTTT
CDR3 protein: CASSYSGAAVTEAFF

clone size: NA
V gene: TRBV7-8
D gene: TRBD1
CDR3 length: 16
J gene: TRBJ1-5
CDR3 DNA: TGTGCCAGCAGCTTTTTAGCGGGACAGCTCAATCAGCCCCAGCATTTT
CDR3 protein: CASSFLAGQLNQPQHF